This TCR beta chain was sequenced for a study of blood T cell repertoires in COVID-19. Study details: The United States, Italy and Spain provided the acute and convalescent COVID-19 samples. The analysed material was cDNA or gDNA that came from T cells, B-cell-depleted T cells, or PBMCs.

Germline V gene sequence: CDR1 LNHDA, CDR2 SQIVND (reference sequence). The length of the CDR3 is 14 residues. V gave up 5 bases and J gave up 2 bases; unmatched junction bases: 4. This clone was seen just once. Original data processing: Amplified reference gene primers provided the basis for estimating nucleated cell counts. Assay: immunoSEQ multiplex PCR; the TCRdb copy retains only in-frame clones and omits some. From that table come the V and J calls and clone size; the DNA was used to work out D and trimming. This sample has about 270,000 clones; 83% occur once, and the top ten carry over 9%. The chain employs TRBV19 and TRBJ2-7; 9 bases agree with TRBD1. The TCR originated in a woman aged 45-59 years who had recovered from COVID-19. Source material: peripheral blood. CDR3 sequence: CASSPGTGTYEQYF. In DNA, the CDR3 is TGTGCCAGTAGTCCCGGGACAGGGACCTACGAGCAGTACTTC.